This passage covers 28 T cell receptor beta chains from one sample sequenced in a study of blood T cell repertoires in COVID-19. TCRdb's table, derived via immunoSEQ multiplex PCR, lists solely in-frame clones and lacks some. The sample gives 55,000 to 75,000 clones, 75% to 90% of which show up once; roughly 20% is in the top ten. The sample comprised peripheral blood. Source of these receptors: a man between 65 and 80 years old who had recovered from COVID-19.

To note about this clone: Distinct nucleotide sequences in the sample also encode this CDR3. The chain couples TRBV19 to TRBJ1-4, with D uncertain. Germline CDR1 reads LNHDA; CDR2 reads SQIVND (reference sequence). Deletions cut 0 bases from V and 0 bases from J, with 5 bases between. CDR3 length: 15 residues. CDR3 nucleotide sequence: TGTGCCAGTAGTATAGACGGTGCAACTAATGAAAAACTGTTTTTT. It is translated as CASSIDGATNEKLFF.

This chain joins TRBV5-4 and TRBJ2-7, with 14 bases matching TRBD2. The germline gives CDR1 SGHNT, CDR2 YYREEE (reference sequence). The CDR3 length is 15 residues. V lost 4 bases, J lost 3 bases, and 3 bases stayed unmatched. CDR3 sequence: CASSVGTSGSYEQYF. DNA of the CDR3: TGTGCCAGCAGCGTCGGGACTAGCGGGAGCTACGAGCAGTACTTC.

The rearrangement joins TRBV28 to TRBJ2-7, with unresolved D. V lost 7 bases and J 2 bases, leaving 12 bases between the germline ends. Germline CDR1 and CDR2: MDHEN and SYDVKM. The CDR3 loop spans 13 amino acids. In nucleotides, the CDR3 is TGTGCCAGCACCCAACAACCGACCTACGAGCAGTACTTC. Encoded protein: CASTQQPTYEQYF.

V is TRBV19 and J is TRBJ1-5; 10 nucleotides line up with TRBD1. The CDR3 loop spans 14 amino acids. The germline V gene has CDR1 LNHDA and CDR2 SQIVND (reference sequence). J gave up 7 bases and V 3 bases, and 3 bases lay outside the gene matches. The CDR3 region is CASSMTGGGQPQHF. The CDR3 nucleotides are TGTGCCAGTAGTATGACAGGGGGCGGCCAGCCCCAGCATTTT.

This clone was seen only once. This chain links TRBV7-2 with TRBJ2-2; TRBD2 aligns across 9 bases. The CDR3 loop spans 17 amino acids. Germline values: CDR1 SGHTA, CDR2 FQGNSA. V gave up 0 bases and J gave up 1 base; unmatched junction bases: 3. CDR3 in DNA: TGTGCCAGCAGCTTAGCGTCAGCGGGAGGGAACACCGGGGAGCTGTTTTTT. Residues: CASSLASAGGNTGELFF.

V is TRBV7-2 and J is TRBJ1-2, with 8 bases matching TRBD1. The CDR3 extends over 17 amino acids. After removal of 2 bases from V and 8 bases from J, the junction contained 16 bases not matched to a gene. CDR1 is SGHTA and CDR2 is FQGNSA in the germline V gene. CDR3 residues: CASSLSPRQGSLWGYTF. In DNA form, the CDR3 reads TGTGCCAGCAGCTTAAGCCCGAGACAGGGGTCGCTTTGGGGCTACACCTTC.

The chain carries TRBV10-3 and TRBJ1-1; 7 bases are shared with TRBD1. Trimming cost V 6 bases and J 2 bases; bases outside gene matches: 6. The CDR3 is 14 residues long. Germline V gene data show CDR1 as ENHRY and CDR2 as SYGVKD. CDR3: CAISHGTENTEAFF. DNA for the CDR3: TGTGCCATCAGCCACGGGACAGAAAACACTGAAGCTTTCTTT.

The rearrangement joins TRBV5-1 to TRBJ1-4; 7 nucleotides line up with TRBD1. Trimming at V came to 4 bases and at J to 1 base, leaving 7 bases not matched to a gene. Germline values: CDR1 SGHRS, CDR2 YFSETQ. There are 16 residues in the CDR3. The CDR3 coding sequence is TGCGCCAGCAGCGACAATCAGGGGGAAACTAATGAAAAACTGTTTTTT. Translating it yields CASSDNQGETNEKLFF.

The chain joins TRBV3-1 (or the pseudogene TRBV3-2) to TRBJ2-1; 11 positions match TRBD2. Germline V gene lookup returns CDR1 LGHDT and CDR2 YNNKEL (reference sequence). The CDR3 totals 15 residues. The ends lost 1 base at V and 10 bases at J; junction bases unmatched: 6. CDR3 region: CASSQVWGTSGEQFF. As DNA, the CDR3 is TGTGCCAGCAGCCAAGTTTGGGGGACTAGCGGCGAGCAGTTCTTC.

This chain joins TRBV28 and TRBJ2-3; TRBD1 might be the D (5 bases). The CDR3 is made up of 14 amino acids. Germline values: CDR1 MDHEN, CDR2 SYDVKM. V was cut by 3 bases and J by 5 bases, with 12 bases left in between. As DNA, the CDR3 is TGTGCCAGCAGTTTTCCTCAGGGAAAAGATACGCAGTATTTT. Translation gives CASSFPQGKDTQYF.

V usage is TRBV12-3 or TRBV12-4 and J usage is TRBJ1-1, with 9 positions matching TRBD1. The CDR3 sequence is 13 residues long. The ends lost 2 bases at V and 9 bases at J; junction bases unmatched: 4. The CDR3 reads CASSLRQGDKAFF. The CDR3 nucleotides read TGTGCCAGCAGTTTACGACAGGGGGATAAAGCTTTCTTT.

This sequence joins TRBV7-3 and TRBJ1-1, with a possible D match to TRBD1 (5 bases). V was clipped by 4 bases and J by 3 bases, with 9 bases between them. CDR1 and CDR2 from the germline V gene are SGHTA and FQGTGA. This CDR3 is 13 amino acids long. The CDR3 spells CASSSQQDTEAFF. CDR3 coding DNA: TGTGCCAGCAGCTCACAACAGGACACTGAAGCTTTCTTT.

The J gene is TRBJ2-5, the V gene TRBV7-2; D is perhaps TRBD1 (5 bases). CDR1 SGHTA and CDR2 FQGNSA come from the germline V gene. V dropped 5 bases and J dropped 6 bases, with 19 bases sitting between them. This CDR3 is 15 amino acids long. CDR3 sequence (DNA): TGTGCCAGCAGCCTCGAGTCTGGGGCGGCGAAGACCCAGTACTTC. Its protein product is CASSLESGAAKTQYF.

This clone was observed a few times. The V and J genes are TRBV5-1 and TRBJ2-5; TRBD1 aligns across 7 bases. The V gene's germline CDR1 is SGHRS and CDR2 YFSETQ. The length of the CDR3 is 14 residues. The V and J ends lost 3 bases and 4 bases, in that order; junction bases with no gene match: 6. The CDR3 DNA sequence: TGCGCCAGCAGCTCATTAACAGGGGCAGAGACCCAGTACTTC. This codes for CASSSLTGAETQYF.

The chain uses TRBV6-2 or TRBV6-3 and TRBJ2-1, with D uncertain. Trimming took off 6 bases at V and 5 bases at J, with 20 bases between the two ends. The germline V gene encodes CDR1 MNHEY and CDR2 SVGEGT. The CDR3 totals 16 residues. The CDR3 region is CASSHSSSPGNNEQFF. The CDR3 DNA reads TGTGCCAGCAGCCACTCGTCGTCTCCAGGAAACAATGAGCAGTTCTTC.

The table lists this clone with a count of one. The CDR3 spells CASSRTGSRGYTF. The CDR3 region has the DNA TGTGCCAGCAGTCGGACGGGGTCTCGTGGCTACACCTTC. The gene calls are TRBV6-5 and TRBJ1-2; D unresolved. Per the germline V gene, CDR1 is MNHEY and CDR2 is SVGAGI. V was cut by 5 bases and J by 7 bases, with 14 bases left in between. The CDR3 is 13 amino acids.

The rearrangement uses TRBV28 and TRBJ1-2; TRBD1 matches at 9 bases. The CDR3 length is 13 residues. V was pared by 7 bases and J by 5 bases, with 5 bases of the junction left unmatched. Germline V gene lookup returns CDR1 MDHEN and CDR2 SYDVKM. The CDR3 is CASTPGQGYGYTF. The DNA for the CDR3 is TGTGCCAGCACCCCGGGACAGGGTTATGGCTACACCTTC.

The rearrangement links TRBV7-2 to TRBJ2-4; 7 positions match TRBD1. The germline CDR1 and CDR2 sequences are SGHTA and FQGNSA. The trim removed 3 bases at V and 9 bases at J, leaving 8 bases unmatched. This CDR3 region has 14 residues. The CDR3 DNA sequence: TGTGCCAGCAGCTTTACAGGGGACCACGGCATTCAGTACTTC. Translation: CASSFTGDHGIQYF.

This CDR3 reads CASSLYQASSYNEQFF. The DNA for the CDR3 is TGTGCCAGCAGCTTATACCAGGCGAGCTCCTACAATGAGCAGTTCTTC. The gene calls are TRBV5-5 and TRBJ2-1; no definite D call. Germline V gives CDR1 SGHKS, CDR2 YYEKEE (reference sequence). There are 16 residues in the CDR3. Trimming stripped 2 bases from V and 0 bases from J, with 12 bases between.

J is TRBJ2-1 and V is TRBV10-3; 11 nucleotides line up with TRBD2. CDR3 length: 16 residues. The V segment lost 11 bases and the J segment 7 bases; nucleotides outside the gene matches: 16. In germline, CDR1 is ENHRY, CDR2 SYGVKD. The CDR3 reads CAVGQTSGRLSNEQFF. The CDR3 bases are TGTGCCGTAGGACAAACTAGCGGGAGACTTAGTAATGAGCAGTTCTTC.

V usage is TRBV5-1 and J usage is TRBJ2-7; 7 nucleotides match TRBD1. Germline CDR1 reads SGHRS; CDR2 reads YFSETQ. After removal of 4 bases from V and 2 bases from J, the junction contained 6 bases not matched to a gene. The CDR3 runs to 14 residues. CDR3 DNA sequence: TGCGCCAGCAGCATTCCCGGGACAGCCTACGAGCAGTACTTC. Amino acids: CASSIPGTAYEQYF.

The CDR3 DNA reads TGTGCCAGCAGCTTTTCTAGCCCACGCACAGATACGCAGTATTTT. Its translation is CASSFSSPRTDTQYF. V and J are TRBV5-6 and TRBJ2-3; tentative D call: TRBD2 (5 bases). Germline values: CDR1 SGHDT, CDR2 YYEEEE. CDR3 length: 15 amino acids. V lost 2 bases and J 1 base, leaving 11 bases between the germline ends.

The rearrangement uses TRBV18 and TRBJ2-5; 7 nucleotides match TRBD1. The V segment lost 5 bases and the J segment 5 bases; nucleotides outside the gene matches: 11. CDR3 size: 15 residues. Germline V gene data show CDR1 as KGHSH and CDR2 as LQKENI. DNA of the CDR3: TGTGCCAGCTCAGTTGCGAGGGGGCATGGGGAGACCCAGTACTTC. This codes for CASSVARGHGETQYF.

This sequence joins TRBV7-3 and TRBJ2-4, with D tentatively TRBD1 (6 bases). From germline, CDR1 is SGHTA and CDR2 FQGTGA. The V gene lost 3 bases and the J gene lost 0 bases, with 15 bases spanning the gap. The CDR3 has 17 residues. This chain's CDR3 is CASSLDRGHLAKNIQYF. The DNA of the CDR3 is TGTGCCAGCAGCTTGGACCGGGGACATCTAGCCAAAAACATTCAGTACTTC.

The chain couples TRBV7-2 to TRBJ2-3; the match to TRBD2 covers 8 bases. The CDR3 is 17 residues long. V trimming: 3 bases; J trimming: 4 bases; junction bases outside the gene matches: 12. Germline CDR1 and CDR2: SGHTA and FQGNSA. CDR3 sequence (DNA): TGTGCCAGCAGCTTGGGCCGGGTAGCGGGGACATCAGATACGCAGTATTTT. Amino acids: CASSLGRVAGTSDTQYF.

V usage is TRBV5-4 and J usage is TRBJ2-2; D may be TRBD2 (6 bases). This CDR3 region has 15 residues. Germline CDR1 and CDR2: SGHNT and YYREEE (reference sequence). V dropped 5 bases and J dropped 6 bases, with 17 bases sitting between them. The CDR3 sequence: CASSVETSRAGELFF. The CDR3 nucleotides are TGTGCCAGCAGTGTGGAAACTAGCCGTGCCGGGGAGCTGTTTTTT. Full variable domain (remainder filled in from reference TRBV5-4 and TRBJ2-2): ETGVTQSPTHLIKTRGQQVTLRCSSQSGHNTVSWYQQALGQGPQFIFQYYREEENGRGNFPPRFSGLQFPNYSSELNVNALELDDSALYLCASSVETSRAGELFFGEGSRLTVL.

The chain couples TRBV19 to TRBJ1-5, with a weak D call TRBD1 (5 bases). The germline gives CDR1 LNHDA, CDR2 SQIVND (reference sequence). V gave up 1 base and J gave up 6 bases, with 10 bases separating them. The CDR3 has 14 amino acids. The CDR3 is CASSIGGERQPQHF. CDR3 DNA: TGTGCCAGTAGTATAGGGGGGGAGCGTCAGCCCCAGCATTTT. Full variable domain (missing parts from reference TRBV19 and TRBJ1-5): DGGITQSPKYLFRKEGQNVTLSCEQNLNHDAMYWYRQDPGQGLRLIYYSQIVNDFQKGDIAEGYSVSREKKESFPLTVTSAQKNPTAFYLCASSIGGERQPQHFGDGTRLSIL.

The chain recombines TRBV27 with TRBJ2-1; D is unclear. V lost 3 bases, J lost 0 bases, and 6 bases lay in between. Germline V gene sequence: CDR1 MNHEY, CDR2 SMNVEV (reference sequence). The CDR3 runs 14 residues. The CDR3 sequence: CASSLRSSYNEQFF. The CDR3 DNA reads TGTGCCAGCAGTTTGAGGTCCTCCTACAATGAGCAGTTCTTC.